The entry below gives a single T cell receptor (beta chain) sequence along with its context. The antigen it binds to is not known. Base qualities are not provided; no much larger clone lies one nucleotide away. TCRbeta CDR3 regions were amplified from genomic DNA by means of the immunoSEQ Assay, a bias-controlled multiplex PCR. On the study's bioinformatics: Nucleated cell counts per sample were estimated from amplification of reference gene primers within the assay. To quantify the absolute abundance of each unique TCRbeta CDR3 rearrangement, sequence reads were collapsed and filtered. For each sample, productive Simpson clonality was calculated as the square root of Simpson's diversity index over productive rearrangements. Entries here come from immuneACCESS through TCRdb and include only in-frame sequences with V and J called. Some clones fail to appear in such tables; in the studies checked, an unresolved V gene covers under half of the shortfall, and the cause of the remainder is unknown. That table supplies the V and J calls and clone size; D and trimming were determined from the DNA. The table for this sample lists about 300,000 clones; 75% to 90% of them were counted only once. In total, the top ten clones hold roughly 6.1% of the sample.

The CDR3 has 15 amino acids, counting the end cysteine and phenylalanine. Of the read, only the CDR3 DNA is kept; its 45 bases are in frame from base 1. The germline V gene (reference sequence) supplies CDR1 LGHDT and CDR2 YNNKEL. V is trimmed back by 2 bases and J by 3 bases, and the junction contains 3 bases that no gene match accounts for. The data originate from a study of blood T cell repertoires in COVID-19 (TCRdb year 2020). Describing the broader study: Collaborator samples came from the United States, Italy and Spain and covered acute and convalescent phases of COVID-19. The prospective study material was composed of cDNA or gDNA derived from T cells, B-cell-depleted T cells, or PBMCs. Subjects who had been exposed to COVID-19, were actively infected with it, or had recovered from it provided the deeply sampled blood TCRbeta repertoires that made up the dataset. The repertoires were released in a freely available public database intended as a resource for research on the immune response to SARS-CoV-2. The samples were drawn from the first 160 participants of the ongoing ImmuneRACE study and from more than 1,000 subjects provided by 6 global collaborators. Sample metadata almost always included a de-identified subject ID, COVID-19 status, age in years and sex. Where available, HLA class I and class II types were taken from metadata supplied by the sample provider and were not determined by assay-based typing. Summary of the overall study and its limitations: How much clinical and demographic metadata was included differed by source and by participant, and the metadata was provided uncurated.

In Seattle, one collaborating source enrolled patients while the infection was active and tracked those patients longitudinally over the course of disease. The collaborating institutions used their own protocols to collect whole blood in K2EDTA tubes. For TCRbeta analysis, collaborators shipped samples in one of three forms: frozen whole blood, isolated PBMCs, or DNA extracted from either of those sample types. The chain is assembled from TRBV3-1 (or the pseudogene TRBV3-2) and TRBJ1-3; 8 of the junction bases match TRBD1. Sequenced: peripheral blood. This sequence was found in a woman aged 50 to 60 with COVID-19, enrolled during active disease. CDR3 region: CASSQTTGVGNTIYF. The DNA sequence is given as TGTGCCAGCAGCCAAACGACAGGGGTTGGAAACACCATATATTTT.